The 23 T cell receptor beta chains presented below share a single source sample, sequenced in a study of blood T cells in healthy people across ages (dated by TCRdb to between 2015 and 2016). Library generation was performed with 5' RACE. Sequenced using an Illumina HiSeq 2500. A second roughly 7 to 12 cycle PCR used a sample-barcoded 5' primer and a J-beta primer mix. Through fastp at Q25 and MiXCR, TCRdb rebuilt clones from the public reads, retaining in-frame beta chains. Rows matching on CDR3 protein sequence are summarized as one entry with the most common DNA and genes. The sample table holds about 1.4 million distinct CDR3 sequences, of which approximately 59% were seen once. The leading ten clones occupy over 5.5% of the sample. Sequences were obtained from blood. The source of these receptors is a young man in good health.

This chain joins TRBV12-3 or TRBV12-4 and TRBJ2-4; a possible D gene is TRBD1 (5 bases). Matching the DNA end better, TRBJ2-5 makes the J call doubtful. The CDR3 is 12 amino acids. The CDR3 region has the DNA TGTGCCAACAAACACAGGTCCGAGACCCAGTACTTC. Translating it yields CANKHRSETQYF.

This clonotype has only a few counts. The gene calls are TRBV20-1 and TRBJ2-3; TRBD1 matches 7 bases. Germline V gives CDR1 DFQATT, CDR2 SNEGSKA (reference sequence). This CDR3 contains 16 residues. With V trimmed by 6 bases and J by 7 bases, 19 bases remained unmatched. In DNA form, the CDR3 reads TGCAGTGCACCGACAAAGACAGGGTATCTCCCTAATACGCAGTATTTT. Translating gives CSAPTKTGYLPNTQYF.

This chain uses TRBV28 with TRBJ1-5; 9 bases agree with TRBD1. This CDR3 comprises 17 residues. V was clipped by 8 bases and J by 0 bases; unmatched bases: 11. CDR1 and CDR2 from the germline V gene are MDHEN and SYDVKM. The CDR3 reads CASLGDRVWDSNQPQHF. CDR3 DNA: TGTGCCAGCCTAGGGGACAGGGTATGGGATAGCAATCAGCCCCAGCATTTT. Together with reference TRBV28 and TRBJ1-5, the CDR3 gives the full variable domain: DVKVTQSSRYLVKRTGEKVFLECVQDMDHENMFWYRQDPGLGLRLIYFSYDVKMKEKGDIPEGYSVSREKKERFSLILESASTNQTSMYLCASLGDRVWDSNQPQHFGDGTRLSIL.

The chain recombines TRBV9 with TRBJ1-1, with D unclear. The V gene's germline CDR1 is SGDLS and CDR2 YYNGEE. V lost 4 bases, J lost 1 base, and 8 bases lay in between. The length of the CDR3 is 13 residues. The CDR3 DNA reads TGTGCCAGCAGCCCGTACAAGAACACTGAAGCTTTCTTT. Its translation is CASSPYKNTEAFF.

The chain has TRBV29-1 and TRBJ2-3, with 10 bases that match TRBD1. Germline V lookup: CDR1 SQVTM, CDR2 ANQGSEA. This CDR3 spans 18 amino acids. Trimming took 6 bases from V and 1 from J; bases not matched to a gene: 16. The CDR3, as DNA: TGCAGCGTCGACAGGGGGCATCGGATGCGGGGGGGCACAGATACGCAGTATTTT. Protein sequence: CSVDRGHRMRGGTDTQYF.

This chain connects TRBV6-2 or TRBV6-3 to TRBJ2-3; no firm D call. The CDR3 has 18 amino acids. The germline V gene has CDR1 MNHEY and CDR2 SVGEGT. V lost 4 bases and J lost 1, with 21 bases in between. The CDR3 is CASSLYPIGPLRTDTQYF. The CDR3 nucleotides read TGTGCCAGCAGTTTATATCCTATAGGTCCCCTACGCACAGATACGCAGTATTTT.

The gene calls are TRBV7-6 and TRBJ2-5, with a tentative D call TRBD1 (6 bases). The CDR3 covers 16 residues. V was cut by 5 bases and J by 5 bases, with 21 bases left in between. Germline V gives CDR1 SGHVS, CDR2 FNYEAQ. CDR3 sequence reads: CASSLYRVNSVETQYF. CDR3 nucleotides: TGTGCCAGCAGCCTCTACAGGGTAAACTCGGTCGAGACCCAGTACTTC.

This clonotype was observed many times. The CDR3 nucleotides are TGTGCCAGCAGCGCGGCTTACGGAGTTAACACTGAAGCTTTCTTT. Amino acid sequence: CASSAAYGVNTEAFF. The chain combines TRBV5-6 with TRBJ1-1; D uncertain. The V end was cut by 4 bases, the J end by 2 bases, with 15 bases between. The CDR3 runs to 15 residues. CDR1 and CDR2 from the germline V gene are SGHDT and YYEEEE.

This chain connects TRBV27 to TRBJ1-6, with D hard to call. CDR3 length: 15 amino acids. V dropped 2 bases and J dropped 7 bases, with 12 bases sitting between them. CDR1 and CDR2 from the germline V gene are MNHEY and SMNVEV (reference sequence). The chain's CDR3 is CASSLAPGGNSPLHF. The CDR3 region has the DNA TGTGCCAGCAGTTTAGCCCCAGGAGGAAATTCACCCCTCCACTTT.

The chain has TRBV25-1 and TRBJ2-4, with D perhaps matching TRBD2 (5 bases). The J call could be wrong; TRBJ2-7 is a better fit for the DNA end. The CDR3 loop spans 15 amino acids. Germline V gene lookup returns CDR1 MGHDK and CDR2 SYGVNS. The DNA for the CDR3 is TGTGCCAGCAGTGCCCCGACTGGAGGATCCTACGAGCAGTACTTC. Encoded protein: CASSAPTGGSYEQYF.

The chain combines TRBV9 with TRBJ1-1, with 7 bases fitting TRBD1. Germline V gives CDR1 SGDLS, CDR2 YYNGEE. After removal of 2 bases from V and 5 bases from J, the junction contained 6 bases not matched to a gene. The CDR3 consists of 14 residues. CDR3 nucleotides: TGTGCCAGCAGCGTCCAGGGGGTTGATACTGAAGCTTTCTTT. The encoded protein is CASSVQGVDTEAFF.

This clonotype has more than one count but fewer than ten. This chain connects TRBV27 to TRBJ2-7; the match to TRBD1 covers 7 bases. This CDR3 region has 14 residues. V lost 8 bases to trimming and J lost 4 bases; unmatched junction nucleotides: 11. Per the germline V gene, CDR1 is MNHEY and CDR2 is SMNVEV (reference sequence). The CDR3 DNA sequence: TGTGCCAGCCATGACCAGGGGACAGTATACGAGCAGTACTTC. Translation: CASHDQGTVYEQYF.

A few counts support this clonotype. The chain employs TRBV7-9 and TRBJ2-2, with D perhaps TRBD2 (5 bases). Germline V CDR1 and CDR2: SEHNR, FQNEAQ (reference sequence). The CDR3 extends over 14 amino acids. The V gene lost 1 base and the J gene lost 5 bases, with 8 bases spanning the gap. The CDR3 bases are TGTGCCAGCAGCTTAGGAAGGGAGACCGGGGAGCTGTTTTTT. Its translation is CASSLGRETGELFF. Drawing the rest from reference TRBV7-9 and TRBJ2-2, the complete variable domain is DTGVSQNPRHKITKRGQNVTFRCDPISEHNRLYWYRQTLGQGPEFLTYFQNEAQLEKSRLLSDRFSAERPKGSFSTLEIQRTEQGDSAMYLCASSLGRETGELFFGEGSRLTVL.

A few counts support this clonotype. The chain employs TRBV29-1 and TRBJ1-2; 7 positions agree with TRBD1. CDR3 length: 11 residues. Unmatched junction bases numbered 7, after V lost 3 bases and J lost 12 bases. Germline lookup yields CDR1 SQVTM and CDR2 ANQGSEA. The DNA for the CDR3 is TGCAGCGTTGAGGGGCCAGGGGGAGACACCTTC. This sequence encodes CSVEGPGGDTF.

The CDR3 sequence is CASSPQGGDTEAFF. In nucleotides, the CDR3 is TGTGCCAGCAGCCCCCAGGGTGGAGACACTGAAGCTTTCTTT. The chain recombines TRBV7-9 with TRBJ1-1; tentatively, D is TRBD1 (5 bases). The CDR3 runs to 14 residues. Between the trimmed V and J ends, which lost 5 bases and 3 bases, there was a span of 13 bases. CDR1 is SEHNR, CDR2 FQNEAQ, per germline (reference sequence).

This clonotype was counted between two and nine times. The V and J genes are TRBV6-4 and TRBJ1-2; the D is unclear. The CDR3 length is 15 residues. Germline assignment: CDR1 MRHNA and CDR2 SNTAGT. Trimming took 9 bases from V and 2 from J, leaving 19 bases between them. The CDR3, as DNA: TGTGCCAGACACAAACCGGGCCTCCGGAACTATGGCTACACCTTC. It is translated as CARHKPGLRNYGYTF.

V and J are TRBV6-6 and TRBJ2-4, with D perhaps matching TRBD1 or TRBD2 (5 bases each). Germline V gene lookup returns CDR1 MNHNY and CDR2 SVGAGI (reference sequence). Trimming removed 8 bases at V and 2 bases at J, with 13 bases between. The CDR3 spans 14 residues. The CDR3 nucleotides read TGTGCCAGCGGTCGAGGGGAGTCCAAAAACATTCAGTACTTC. This sequence encodes CASGRGESKNIQYF.

The V call is TRBV20-1, the J call TRBJ2-7; D not certain. V was cut by 0 bases and J by 0 bases, with 12 bases left in between. The CDR3 loop spans 15 amino acids. Per germline, CDR1 DFQATT and CDR2 SNEGSKA (reference sequence). The CDR3 DNA reads TGCAGTGCTAGAGATTACCCGGCAGGCTCCTACGAGCAGTACTTC. This encodes CSARDYPAGSYEQYF.

The rearrangement links TRBV5-1 to TRBJ2-1; a weak D match, TRBD2 (5 bases). CDR1 is SGHRS and CDR2 is YFSETQ in the germline V gene. Trimming removed 2 bases at V and 6 bases at J, with 12 bases between. The CDR3 is 14 amino acids. The CDR3 sequence: CASSFGTRVNEQFF. The CDR3 nucleotides are TGCGCCAGCAGCTTCGGTACTAGGGTCAATGAGCAGTTCTTC.

This chain links TRBV30 with TRBJ2-7, with D perhaps matching TRBD2 (5 bases). Germline CDR1 reads GTSNPN; CDR2 reads SVGIG (reference sequence). The CDR3 has 14 residues. Trimming cost V 2 bases and J 3 bases, with 14 bases left between them. The CDR3 is CAWSRGSYLYEQYF. For the CDR3, the DNA is TGTGCCTGGAGTCGGGGTTCATACCTCTACGAGCAGTACTTC.

This clonotype has a single count. The chain recombines TRBV7-2 with TRBJ1-2; no clear D gene. V was trimmed by 5 bases and J by 0 bases, leaving 10 bases between them. Germline loops: CDR1 SGHTA, CDR2 FQGNSA. This CDR3 has 14 amino acids. This CDR3 reads CASSPSASNYGYTF. The CDR3 DNA reads as TGTGCCAGCAGCCCTTCTGCTTCTAACTATGGCTACACCTTC.

There are a few counts of this clonotype. V usage is TRBV25-1 and J usage is TRBJ2-1; TRBD1 matches 9 bases. Per the germline V gene, CDR1 is MGHDK and CDR2 is SYGVNS. This CDR3 comprises 13 residues. The trim removed 4 bases at V and 9 bases at J, leaving 4 bases unmatched. The CDR3 coding sequence is TGTGCCAGCAGTGGAGGACAGGGGCGTGAGCAGTTCTTC. As protein: CASSGGQGREQFF. The variable domain in full, completed from reference TRBV25-1 and TRBJ2-1, reads EADIYQTPRYLVIGTGKKITLECSQTMGHDKMYWYQQDPGMELHLIHYSYGVNSTEKGDLSSESTVSRIRTEHFPLTLESARPSHTSQYLCASSGGQGREQFFGPGTRLTVL.

In this sample, this clonotype turned up a few times. This chain links TRBV20-1 with TRBJ1-2, with 10 bases identical to TRBD1. The ends lost 4 bases at V and 3 bases at J; junction bases unmatched: 8. Germline V gene data show CDR1 as DFQATT and CDR2 as SNEGSKA (reference sequence). This CDR3 is built from 15 residues. CDR3: CSAIGTGAKHYGYTF. CDR3 DNA: TGCAGTGCTATCGGGACAGGGGCAAAACACTATGGCTACACCTTC.